This TCR beta chain was observed in a study of cytomegalovirus exposure and HLA in healthy donors. CDR1 is SQVTM and CDR2 is ANQGSEA in the germline V gene. The germline V and J ends were trimmed by 6 bases and 9 bases, with 18 bases remaining between them. The CDR3 is made up of 13 amino acids. With 60 Vbeta and 13 Jbeta primers, the PCR was carried out. TCRdb keeps only in-frame clones here, not all; method: immunoSEQ multiplex PCR. In total, the table holds roughly 78,000 clones. This clonotype was sampled from a man aged 35 to 55 in good health and CMV-seronegative. Sequencing was carried out using PBMCs. The rearrangement uses TRBV29-1 and TRBJ2-1; possible D gene TRBD2, 6 bases. As DNA, the CDR3 is TGCAGCGTCGCTGGGACTGTCCTCGGTGAGCAGTTCTTC. Amino acids: CSVAGTVLGEQFF.